Each of the 22 T cell receptor beta chains below was sequenced from the same sample in a study of blood T cell repertoires in COVID-19. Profiling relied on immunoSEQ multiplex PCR, and the TCRdb table lists in-frame clones only, not all of them. The sample yields approximately 280,000 clones, approximately 80% seen once. Sequenced sample: PBMCs or T cells enriched from blood (not recorded which). The receptors were sampled from a man aged 35 to 55 who had been exposed to COVID-19.

The V call is TRBV19, the J call TRBJ2-5; 16 bases align to TRBD2. Trimming at V came to 0 bases and at J to 4 bases, leaving 8 bases not matched to a gene. CDR1 and CDR2 from the germline V gene are LNHDA and SQIVND (reference sequence). The CDR3 has 19 amino acids. The CDR3 reads CASSIDPWGLAGGSETQYF. The CDR3 coding sequence is TGTGCCAGTAGTATAGATCCCTGGGGACTAGCGGGAGGGTCAGAGACCCAGTACTTC.

The chain recombines TRBV30 with TRBJ1-5, with D perhaps TRBD1 (5 bases). Germline values: CDR1 GTSNPN, CDR2 SVGIG (reference sequence). The CDR3 contains 17 residues. Trimming shortened V by 5 bases and J by 7 bases, and 27 bases separated the two germline ends. The chain's CDR3 is CAWGRLTGHNPGQPQHF. The CDR3 coding sequence is TGTGCCTGGGGGAGGCTAACCGGACACAACCCCGGGCAGCCCCAGCATTTT.

This clone is a singleton in its sample. The genes are TRBV30 and TRBJ2-5, with TRBD2 identical over 10 bases. CDR1 GTSNPN and CDR2 SVGIG come from the germline V gene (reference sequence). V shed 5 bases and J 4 bases; nucleotides not matched to a gene: 13. This CDR3 is 16 amino acids long. The CDR3 coding sequence is TGTGCCTGGGTCACAGCGGGAGGGCTACAGAGAGAGACCCAGTACTTC. As protein: CAWVTAGGLQRETQYF.

The genes are TRBV5-1 and TRBJ2-7; D is possibly TRBD2 (5 bases). Between the trimmed V and J ends, which lost 0 bases and 6 bases, there was a span of 7 bases. The germline V gene encodes CDR1 SGHRS and CDR2 YFSETQ. This CDR3 has 12 residues. For the CDR3, the DNA is TGCGCCAGCAGCTTGGCGGGATCCGAGCAGTACTTC. Encoded protein: CASSLAGSEQYF.

The V gene is TRBV7-9, the J gene TRBJ2-7; D gene ambiguous. The CDR3 is 13 residues long. CDR1 SEHNR and CDR2 FQNEAQ come from the germline V gene (reference sequence). The V end was cut by 5 bases, the J end by 3 bases, with 11 bases between. CDR3 loop: CASSASSNYEQYF. The CDR3 nucleotides are TGTGCCAGCAGCGCCTCTAGTAACTACGAGCAGTACTTC.

The CDR3 protein is CASSKTPSEARFGQYF. The CDR3, as DNA: TGTGCCAGTTCTAAAACACCCTCGGAGGCCCGGTTTGGGCAGTACTTC. The chain uses TRBV19 and TRBJ2-7; tentative D call: TRBD2 (5 bases). This CDR3 contains 16 residues. The germline V and J ends were trimmed by 8 bases and 9 bases, with 29 bases remaining between them. In germline, CDR1 is LNHDA, CDR2 SQIVND (reference sequence).

The chain employs TRBV2 and TRBJ1-3; TRBD1 agrees at 9 bases. The CDR3 runs 19 residues. Germline V CDR1 and CDR2: SNHLY, FYNNEI. Losses at the gene ends were 8 bases for V and 1 base for J; bases not matched to a gene: 18. The CDR3 is CASEGWGQGGFASGNTIYF. Here the CDR3 DNA reads TGTGCCAGCGAGGGTTGGGGACAGGGTGGGTTTGCGTCTGGAAACACCATATATTTT.

The rearrangement links TRBV10-3 to TRBJ1-1, with D hard to call. Trimming pared 8 bases from V and 7 bases from J, leaving 11 bases between. The CDR3 length is 11 residues. CDR1 ENHRY and CDR2 SYGVKD come from the germline V gene. The CDR3 loop reads CAISPGNEAFF. CDR3 nucleotides: TGTGCCATCTCCCCCGGGAATGAAGCTTTCTTT.

The CDR3 DNA reads TGTGCCAGCAGCCGAGCCCGACAGGACGAAAAACTGTTTTTT. It yields the protein CASSRARQDEKLFF. The rearrangement links TRBV11-3 to TRBJ1-4, with D perhaps TRBD1 (6 bases). Germline V lookup: CDR1 SGHNT, CDR2 YENEEA. This CDR3 is built from 14 residues. Trimming stripped 5 bases from V and 8 bases from J, with 15 bases between.

The chain links TRBV7-6 to TRBJ2-6; a weak D match, TRBD1 (5 bases). The CDR3 has 19 amino acids. V was pared by 1 base and J by 4 bases, with 20 bases between. Germline V gene sequence: CDR1 SGHVS, CDR2 FNYEAQ. In nucleotides, the CDR3 is TGTGCCAGCAGCTTAGGCTTAGGGGTTACTCGAGACGGGGCCAACGTCCTGACTTTC. It specifies CASSLGLGVTRDGANVLTF.

This rearrangement joins TRBV12-3 or TRBV12-4 to TRBJ1-5; D is unclear. Trimming stripped 2 bases from V and 4 bases from J, with 6 bases between. This CDR3 is 13 amino acids long. The DNA of the CDR3 is TGTGCCAGCAGTTTACGAGAGAATCAGCCCCAGCATTTT. Translation gives CASSLRENQPQHF.

The chain carries TRBV19 and TRBJ1-4, with 7 bases identical to TRBD1. Germline V gene sequence: CDR1 LNHDA, CDR2 SQIVND (reference sequence). The V segment lost 0 bases and the J segment 4 bases; nucleotides outside the gene matches: 2. This CDR3 has 15 amino acids. As DNA, the CDR3 is TGTGCCAGTAGTATAGATTACAGGGGTAATGAAAAACTGTTTTTT. It is translated as CASSIDYRGNEKLFF.

The chain is built from TRBV7-3 and TRBJ2-2, with 9 bases fitting TRBD1. This CDR3 has 18 residues. CDR1 and CDR2 from the germline V gene are SGHTA and FQGTGA. J was trimmed by 2 bases and V by 1 base; bases with no gene match: 8. The CDR3 sequence is CASSLRDRAPANTGELFF. CDR3 DNA: TGTGCCAGCAGCTTAAGGGACAGGGCCCCAGCAAACACCGGGGAGCTGTTTTTT. Together with reference TRBV7-3 and TRBJ2-2, the CDR3 gives the full variable domain: GAGVSQTPSNKVTEKGKYVELRCDPISGHTALYWYRQSLGQGPEFLIYFQGTGAADDSGLPNDRFFAVRPEGSVSTLKIQRTERGDSAVYLCASSLRDRAPANTGELFFGEGSRLTVL.

The chain recombines TRBV5-4 with TRBJ2-1; 8 bases map to TRBD2. CDR3 size: 16 residues. The trim removed 3 bases at V and 4 bases at J, leaving 9 bases unmatched. Germline V gives CDR1 SGHNT, CDR2 YYREEE (reference sequence). CDR3 residues: CASSYGAGLGYNEQFF. For the CDR3, the DNA is TGTGCCAGCAGCTATGGGGCGGGACTAGGGTACAATGAGCAGTTCTTC.

The rearrangement links TRBV5-1 to TRBJ1-1; 8 positions match TRBD1. V lost 0 bases and J lost 4; bases outside the gene matches: 5. Germline V gives CDR1 SGHRS, CDR2 YFSETQ. This CDR3 contains 15 residues. CDR3 in DNA: TGCGCCAGCAGCTTGGGAGACAGGGGTTCCACTGAAGCTTTCTTT. This sequence encodes CASSLGDRGSTEAFF.

The rearrangement joins TRBV7-6 to TRBJ2-1, with 12 nucleotides matching TRBD2. The CDR3 has 16 amino acids. The ends lost 0 bases at V and 7 bases at J; junction bases unmatched: 4. Per the germline V gene, CDR1 is SGHVS and CDR2 is FNYEAQ. CDR3 region: CASSLAVLAGGNEQFF. DNA of the CDR3: TGTGCCAGCAGCTTAGCTGTTCTAGCGGGAGGGAATGAGCAGTTCTTC.

The chain couples TRBV20-1 to TRBJ2-7; 8 bases match TRBD1. With V trimmed by 3 bases and J by 6 bases, 10 bases remained unmatched. This CDR3 is 14 amino acids long. Germline V CDR1 and CDR2: DFQATT, SNEGSKA (reference sequence). CDR3 sequence (DNA): TGCAGTGCTAGTTCCGGACAGGGCGGTCCCGAGCAGTACTTC. Translated: CSASSGQGGPEQYF.

This clone showed up just a few times. Here the CDR3 DNA reads TGTGCCAGCAGTTACTCCCGAGCGGGAGTCTACGAGCAGTACTTC. Protein sequence: CASSYSRAGVYEQYF. The chain is built from TRBV6-5 and TRBJ2-7; 8 bases agree with TRBD2. The CDR3 extends over 15 amino acids. After removal of 0 bases from V and 3 bases from J, the junction contained 4 bases not matched to a gene. The germline V gene has CDR1 MNHEY and CDR2 SVGAGI.

The chain is built from TRBV11-2 and TRBJ2-7; 7 bases align to TRBD1. Losses at the gene ends were 6 bases for V and 6 bases for J; bases not matched to a gene: 5. Looked up from germline, CDR1 is SGHAT and CDR2 is FQNNGV. This CDR3 is built from 12 residues. The CDR3 bases are TGTGCCAGCAGGAGATCAGGGGGCGAGCAGTACTTC. Its translation: CASRRSGGEQYF. The full variable domain, rest sourced from reference TRBV11-2 and TRBJ2-7, is EAGVAQSPRYKIIEKRQSVAFWCNPISGHATLYWYQQILGQGPKLLIQFQNNGVVDDSQLPKDRFSAERLKGVDSTLKIQPAKLEDSAVYLCASRRSGGEQYFGPGTRLTVT.

The chain combines TRBV30 with TRBJ2-7; D might be TRBD1 (5 bases). The CDR3 is 14 amino acids. Trimming stripped 0 bases from V and 4 bases from J, with 13 bases between. Germline lookup yields CDR1 GTSNPN and CDR2 SVGIG (reference sequence). The CDR3 region is CAWSVHRSRYEQYF. The CDR3 nucleotides are TGTGCCTGGAGTGTACACAGGAGCAGATACGAGCAGTACTTC.

The chain uses TRBV19 and TRBJ2-3, with TRBD1 matching over 7 bases. J lost 5 bases, V lost 2 bases, and 7 bases had no gene match. The CDR3 loop spans 15 amino acids. Germline V gene sequence: CDR1 LNHDA, CDR2 SQIVND (reference sequence). CDR3 in amino acids: CASSIKTQGKDTQYF. CDR3 in DNA: TGTGCCAGTAGTATAAAAACACAGGGGAAAGATACGCAGTATTTT.

The chain carries TRBV19 and TRBJ2-1; 13 nucleotides line up with TRBD2. CDR1 and CDR2 (germline): LNHDA, SQIVND (reference sequence). This CDR3 has 17 amino acids. The V gene end was trimmed by 8 bases and the J gene end by 0 bases; junction bases not matched to a gene: 7. The CDR3, as DNA: TGTGCCAGTCGGACTAGCGGGAGCCGGCGCTCCTACAATGAGCAGTTCTTC. Its translation: CASRTSGSRRSYNEQFF.